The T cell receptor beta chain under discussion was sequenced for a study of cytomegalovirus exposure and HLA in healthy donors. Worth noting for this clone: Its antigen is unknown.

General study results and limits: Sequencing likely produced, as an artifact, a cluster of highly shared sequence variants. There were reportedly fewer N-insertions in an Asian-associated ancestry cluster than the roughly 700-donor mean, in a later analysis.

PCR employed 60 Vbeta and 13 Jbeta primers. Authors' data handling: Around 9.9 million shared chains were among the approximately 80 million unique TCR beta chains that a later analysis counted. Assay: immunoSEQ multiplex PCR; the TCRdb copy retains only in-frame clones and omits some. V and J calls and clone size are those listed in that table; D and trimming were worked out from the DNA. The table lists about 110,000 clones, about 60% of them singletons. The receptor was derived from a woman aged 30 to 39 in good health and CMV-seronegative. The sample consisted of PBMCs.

The CDR3 loop reads CASSSTGIGTEAFF. CDR3 bases: TGTGCCAGCAGCTCGACAGGGATCGGCACTGAAGCTTTCTTT. The chain couples TRBV5-4 to TRBJ1-1, with TRBD1 matching over 7 bases. There are 14 residues in the CDR3. Germline loops: CDR1 SGHNT, CDR2 YYREEE (reference sequence). J lost 4 bases, V lost 3 bases, and 6 bases had no gene match.